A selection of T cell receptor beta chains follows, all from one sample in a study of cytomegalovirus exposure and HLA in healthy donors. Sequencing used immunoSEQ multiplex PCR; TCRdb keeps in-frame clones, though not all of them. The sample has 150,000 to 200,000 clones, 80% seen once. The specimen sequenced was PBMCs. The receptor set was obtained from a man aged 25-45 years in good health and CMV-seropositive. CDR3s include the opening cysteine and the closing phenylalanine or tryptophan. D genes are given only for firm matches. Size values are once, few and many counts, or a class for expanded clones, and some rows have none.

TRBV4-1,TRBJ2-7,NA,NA,TGCGCCAGCAGCCAAGTGGGGCAGTTGAAGTACGAGCAGTACTTC,CASSQVGQLKYEQYF
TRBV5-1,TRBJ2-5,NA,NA,TGCGCCAGCAGCTTTGGGCAGCCCAGTGAGACCCAGTACTTC,CASSFGQPSETQYF
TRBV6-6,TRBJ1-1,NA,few,TGTGCCAGCAGCTCGAATTGGGGGCAGAACACTGAAGCTTTCTTT,CASSSNWGQNTEAFF
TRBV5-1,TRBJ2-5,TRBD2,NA,TGCGCCAGCAGCCCGAGCGGCGGGCGGGGGGGAGAGACCCAGTACTTC,CASSPSGGRGGETQYF
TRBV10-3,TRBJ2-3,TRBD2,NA,TGTGCCATCAGTTTGGGACTAGCGGGGGGCCCAGATACGCAGTATTTT,CAISLGLAGGPDTQYF
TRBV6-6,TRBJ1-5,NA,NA,TGTGCCAGCAGTTCCGGGGATCAGCCCCAGCATTTT,CASSSGDQPQHF
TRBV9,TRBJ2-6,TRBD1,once,TGTGCCAGCAGCGGATACCCCCGGACAGGCAGCTCTGGGGCCAACGTCCTGACTTTC,CASSGYPRTGSSGANVLTF
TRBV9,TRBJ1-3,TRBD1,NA,TGTGCCAGCAGCGATCGGGACAGGGATCCTGGAAACACCATATATTTT,CASSDRDRDPGNTIYF
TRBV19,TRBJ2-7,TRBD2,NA,TGTGCCAGTAGTATAGCCAGCGGGGGGCCCTACGAGCAGTACTTC,CASSIASGGPYEQYF
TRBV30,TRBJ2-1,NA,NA,TGTGCCTGGTCCCCGCCGTTCCCACAGAATGAGCAGTTCTTC,CAWSPPFPQNEQFF
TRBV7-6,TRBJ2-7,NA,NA,TGTGCCAGCAGCTTAGTTTCGGGGGACGAGCAGTACTTC,CASSLVSGDEQYF
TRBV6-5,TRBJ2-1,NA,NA,TGTGCCAGCAGGCAACTAGGAAGGAATGAGCAGTTCTTC,CASRQLGRNEQFF
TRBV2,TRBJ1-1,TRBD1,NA,TGTGCCAGCAGTTTCGGGACAGTTCCTCTCTTGAACACTGAAGCTTTCTTT,CASSFGTVPLLNTEAFF
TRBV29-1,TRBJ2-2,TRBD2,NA,TGCAGCGTCGCCGGGACTAGCGGGAGTGGGACCGGGGAGCTGTTTTTT,CSVAGTSGSGTGELFF
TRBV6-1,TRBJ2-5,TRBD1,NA,TGTGCCAGCAGTGAAGCGGGGACAGGGGGCTGGGAGACCCAGTACTTC,CASSEAGTGGWETQYF
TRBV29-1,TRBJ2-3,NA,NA,TGCAGCGCTAGAAGCCAGGGAGATACGCAGTATTTT,CSARSQGDTQYF
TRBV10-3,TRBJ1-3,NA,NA,TGTGCCATCAGTGAGTCTGGGGGGACTGGAAACACCATATATTTT,CAISESGGTGNTIYF
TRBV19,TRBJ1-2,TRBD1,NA,TGTGCCAGTAAACCAGCGACAGGGGATGGATATGGCTACACCTTC,CASKPATGDGYGYTF
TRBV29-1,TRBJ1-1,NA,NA,TGCAGCGGGACAGAACCTTTGAACACTGAAGCTTTCTTT,CSGTEPLNTEAFF
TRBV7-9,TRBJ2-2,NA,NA,TGTGCCAGCAGCTTAGAGCCAGGGATCCTCAAGAACACCGGGGAGCTGTTTTTT,CASSLEPGILKNTGELFF
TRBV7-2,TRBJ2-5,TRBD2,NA,TGTGCCAGCAGCTTAGGGACTAGCGGGCAAGAGACCCAGTACTTC,CASSLGTSGQETQYF
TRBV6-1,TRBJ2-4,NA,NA,TGTGCCAGCAGTGTTTCGCGTCTAGCCAAAAACATTCAGTACTTC,CASSVSRLAKNIQYF
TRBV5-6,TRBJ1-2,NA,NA,TGTGCCAGCAGCTACACCGACGGGATCCTGGGCTATGGCTACACCTTC,CASSYTDGILGYGYTF
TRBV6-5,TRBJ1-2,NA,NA,TGTGCCAGCAGTTACTCCTTTTCAGGGTTCGATGGCTACACCTTC,CASSYSFSGFDGYTF
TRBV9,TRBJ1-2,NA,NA,TGTGCCAGCAGCGGACCAGACAGGCCTTTAGCTAACTATGGCTACACCTTC,CASSGPDRPLANYGYTF
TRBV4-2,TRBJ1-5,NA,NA,TGTGCCAGCAGCCAAGGAGAATACGGCAATCAGCCCCAGCATTTT,CASSQGEYGNQPQHF
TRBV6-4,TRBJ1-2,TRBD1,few,TGTGCCAGCAGCGACCAAACCGGGACAGGGTCCTATGGCTACACCTTC,CASSDQTGTGSYGYTF
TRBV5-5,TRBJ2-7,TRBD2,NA,TGTGCCAGCAGACCGGAGACGGGGGGACACGAGCAGTACTTC,CASRPETGGHEQYF
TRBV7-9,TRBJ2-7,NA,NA,TGTGCCAGCAGCCTTACTAGTTACGAGCAGTACTTC,CASSLTSYEQYF
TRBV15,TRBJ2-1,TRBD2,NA,TGTGCCACCAGCAGGAAGGTAGCGGGCAATGAGCAGTTCTTC,CATSRKVAGNEQFF
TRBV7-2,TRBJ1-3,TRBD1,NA,TGTGCCAGCAGCTCTTCGGACAGGGGAGTCAACACCATATATTTT,CASSSSDRGVNTIYF
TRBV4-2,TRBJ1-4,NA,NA,TGTGCCAGCAGCCAAGATGAGGGACAAGTTGAAAAACTGTTTTTT,CASSQDEGQVEKLFF
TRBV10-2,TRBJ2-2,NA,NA,TGCGCCACCCGCACCGGGGAGCTGTTTTTT,CATRTGELFF
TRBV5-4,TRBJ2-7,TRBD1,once,TGTGCCAGCAGCTTGTTTCAGGGGGCGGGCGAGCAGTACTTC,CASSLFQGAGEQYF
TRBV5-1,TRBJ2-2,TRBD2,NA,TGCGCCAGCAGCTGGACTAGAAACACCGGGGAGCTGTTTTTT,CASSWTRNTGELFF
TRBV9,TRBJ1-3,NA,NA,TGTGCCAGCAGCGTAGATTTTGGGGCCACGGACCTAGGAAACACCATATATTTT,CASSVDFGATDLGNTIYF
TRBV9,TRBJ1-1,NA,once,TGTGCCAGCAGCGTAGGTTCCGGGAATCGGGACACTGAAGCTTTCTTT,CASSVGSGNRDTEAFF
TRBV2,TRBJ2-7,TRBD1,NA,TGTGCCAGCAGGGCCCGGGACAGGGTCTACGAGCAGTACTTC,CASRARDRVYEQYF
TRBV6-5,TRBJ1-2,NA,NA,TGTGCCAGCAAAGCAGGGCGGGGTAACTATGGCTACACCTTC,CASKAGRGNYGYTF
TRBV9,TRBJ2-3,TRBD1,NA,TGTGCCAGCAGCGCCGACAGGGGGCACACAGATACGCAGTATTTT,CASSADRGHTDTQYF
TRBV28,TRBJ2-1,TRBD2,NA,TGTGCCAGCAGATATACGATAGGGACTAGCGGGAGGTCGTCCTACAATGAGCAGTTCTTC,CASRYTIGTSGRSSYNEQFF
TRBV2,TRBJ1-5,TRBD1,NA,TGTGCCAGCAGCATACCATCCCCCGGGACAGGCGACAATCAGCCCCAGCATTTT,CASSIPSPGTGDNQPQHF
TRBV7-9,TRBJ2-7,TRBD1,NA,TGTGCCAGCAGCCCCAGGGGGCCCTACGAGCAGTACTTC,CASSPRGPYEQYF
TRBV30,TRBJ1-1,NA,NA,TGTGCCTGGAGTGTATCCGAGTCTGAAGCTTTCTTT,CAWSVSESEAFF
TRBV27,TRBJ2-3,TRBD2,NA,TGTGCCAGCAGTTTTGTGGGGGTCGGGCTAGCGGGAGGGCCATACACAGATACGCAGTATTTT,CASSFVGVGLAGGPYTDTQYF
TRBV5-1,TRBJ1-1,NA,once,TGCGCCAGCAGCCAAACAGTGAACACTGAAGCTTTCTTT,CASSQTVNTEAFF
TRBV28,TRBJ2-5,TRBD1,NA,TGTGCCAGCAGTTTCAGGACAGGGCTAGAAGAGACCCAGTACTTC,CASSFRTGLEETQYF
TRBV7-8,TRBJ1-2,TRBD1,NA,TGTGCCAGCAGCTTAGCGCGCTTGTCGGCAGGGGGTCTCTATGGCTACACCTTC,CASSLARLSAGGLYGYTF
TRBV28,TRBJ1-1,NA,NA,TGTGCCAGCAGTTCGCAGGGTTGGGGTTACTCTGAAGCTTTCTTT,CASSSQGWGYSEAFF